This T cell receptor (beta chain) originates from a study of T cell responses to AZD1222 COVID-19 vaccine. Sequencing was performed with immunoSEQ multiplex PCR; in TCRdb, only in-frame clones are kept and a portion is missing. The sample has some 120,000 clones; less than 90% are singletons. The CDR3 is 11 amino acids. The germline CDR1 and CDR2 sequences are PRHDT and FYEKMQ (reference sequence). Trimming stripped 6 bases from V and 3 bases from J, with 3 bases between. The source was peripheral blood, collected on day 0 of AZD1222 vaccination. The rearrangement joins TRBV13 to TRBJ1-3; D unclear. The sequence was obtained from an adult in good health. The CDR3 reads CASSFGNTIYF. In DNA, the CDR3 is TGTGCCAGCAGTTTTGGAAACACCATATATTTT.